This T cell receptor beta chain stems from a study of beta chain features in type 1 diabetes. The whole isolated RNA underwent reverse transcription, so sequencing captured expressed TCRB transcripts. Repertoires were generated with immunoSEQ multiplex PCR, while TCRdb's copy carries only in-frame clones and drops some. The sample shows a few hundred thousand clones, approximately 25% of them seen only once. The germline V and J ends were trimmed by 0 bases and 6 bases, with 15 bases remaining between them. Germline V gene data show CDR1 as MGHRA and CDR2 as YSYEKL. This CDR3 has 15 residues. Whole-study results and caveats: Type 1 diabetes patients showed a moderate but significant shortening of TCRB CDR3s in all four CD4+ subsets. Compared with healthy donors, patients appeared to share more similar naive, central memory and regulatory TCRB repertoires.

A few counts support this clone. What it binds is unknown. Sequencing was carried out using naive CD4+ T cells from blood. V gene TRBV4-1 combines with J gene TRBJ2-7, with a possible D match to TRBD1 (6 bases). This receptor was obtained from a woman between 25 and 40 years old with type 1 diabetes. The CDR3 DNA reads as TGCGCCAGCAGCCAAGATTTCAGGGGATTGCTCGAGCAGTACTTC. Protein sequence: CASSQDFRGLLEQYF.